This TCR beta chain emerged from a study of radiotherapy plus CTLA-4 blockade in lung cancer. Study as a whole: Among all patients, 15% to 20% showed objective responses, while roughly 34% had disease control.

Details on this clone: What it binds is not known.

Points from the study as a whole: Early clonal dynamics of blood T cells, together with interferon-beta, were reported as the best response predictor. Subsequent to radiotherapy plus ipilimumab, tumor-derived TCR clones underwent expansion in blood.

Sequenced by immunoSEQ multiplex PCR; TCRdb stores in-frame clones only, minus some. The data hold under 90,000 clones, with less than 80% observed a single time. CDR1 and CDR2 from the germline V gene are MNHNY and SVGAGI (reference sequence). The ends were cut back, 2 bases at V and 2 bases at J, with 7 bases in the middle. This CDR3 spans 13 amino acids. This sequence joins TRBV6-6 and TRBJ2-7, with no clear D. This TCR came from a human donor with non-small cell lung cancer that progressed on radiotherapy plus ipilimumab. Sequenced here: peripheral blood, sampled from a patient treated with radiotherapy plus ipilimumab. The CDR3 spells CASSYGGTYEQYF. CDR3 DNA: TGTGCCAGCAGTTACGGCGGAACCTACGAGCAGTACTTC.